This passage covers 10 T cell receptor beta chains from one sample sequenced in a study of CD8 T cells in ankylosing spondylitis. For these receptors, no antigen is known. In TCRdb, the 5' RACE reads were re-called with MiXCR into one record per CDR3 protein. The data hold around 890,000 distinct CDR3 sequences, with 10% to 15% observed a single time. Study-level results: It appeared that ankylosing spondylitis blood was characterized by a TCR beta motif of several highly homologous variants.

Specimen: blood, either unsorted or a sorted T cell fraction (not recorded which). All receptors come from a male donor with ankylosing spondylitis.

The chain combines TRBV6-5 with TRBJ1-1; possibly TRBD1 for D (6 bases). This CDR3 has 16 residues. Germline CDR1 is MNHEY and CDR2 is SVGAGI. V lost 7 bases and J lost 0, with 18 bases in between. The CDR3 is CASIKAGEFLNTEAFF. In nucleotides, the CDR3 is TGTGCCAGCATTAAGGCAGGGGAGTTCCTGAACACTGAAGCTTTCTTT.

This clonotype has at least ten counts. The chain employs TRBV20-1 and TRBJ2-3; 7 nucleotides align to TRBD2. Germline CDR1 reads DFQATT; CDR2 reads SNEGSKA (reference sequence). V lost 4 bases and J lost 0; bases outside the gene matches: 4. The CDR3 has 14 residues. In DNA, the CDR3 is TGCAGTGCTAAACGGGGGGTGAGCACAGATACGCAGTATTTT. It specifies CSAKRGVSTDTQYF.

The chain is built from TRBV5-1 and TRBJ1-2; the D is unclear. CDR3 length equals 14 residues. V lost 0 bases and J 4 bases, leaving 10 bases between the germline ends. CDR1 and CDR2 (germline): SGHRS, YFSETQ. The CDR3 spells CASSLEQRTYGYTF. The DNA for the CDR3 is TGCGCCAGCAGCTTGGAACAGCGGACCTATGGCTACACCTTC. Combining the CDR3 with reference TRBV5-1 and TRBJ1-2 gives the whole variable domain KAGVTQTPRYLIKTRGQQVTLSCSPISGHRSVSWYQQTPGQGLQFLFEYFSETQRNKGNFPGRFSGRQFSNSRSEMNVSTLELGDSALYLCASSLEQRTYGYTFGSGTRLTVV.

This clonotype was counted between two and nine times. CDR3 sequence: CASRADWGNRYEQYF. The DNA for the CDR3 is TGTGCCAGCAGGGCGGACTGGGGCAATCGTTACGAGCAGTACTTC. V and J are TRBV12-3 or TRBV12-4 and TRBJ2-7, with D perhaps matching TRBD1 or TRBD2 (5 bases each). This CDR3 is built from 15 residues. Trimming left V 6 bases short and J 4 bases short, with 19 bases between.

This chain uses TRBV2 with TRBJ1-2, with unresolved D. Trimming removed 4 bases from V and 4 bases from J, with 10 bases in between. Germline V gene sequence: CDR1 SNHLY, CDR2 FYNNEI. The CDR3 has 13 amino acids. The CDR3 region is CASSVPGIYGYTF. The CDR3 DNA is TGTGCCAGCAGTGTACCGGGAATCTATGGCTACACCTTC.

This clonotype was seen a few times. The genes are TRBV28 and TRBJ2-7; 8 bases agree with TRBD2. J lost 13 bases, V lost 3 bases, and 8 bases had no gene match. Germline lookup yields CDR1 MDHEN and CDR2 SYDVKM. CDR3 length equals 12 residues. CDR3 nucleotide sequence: TGTGCCAGCAGTTTCGTCCGGGAGGGCCCTTACTTC. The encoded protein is CASSFVREGPYF.

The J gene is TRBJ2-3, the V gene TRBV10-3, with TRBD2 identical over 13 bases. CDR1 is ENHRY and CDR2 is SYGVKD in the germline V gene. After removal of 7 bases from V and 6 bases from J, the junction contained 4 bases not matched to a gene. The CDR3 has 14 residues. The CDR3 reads CAITETSGRDTQYF. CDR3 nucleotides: TGTGCCATCACCGAGACTAGCGGGAGGGATACGCAGTATTTT.

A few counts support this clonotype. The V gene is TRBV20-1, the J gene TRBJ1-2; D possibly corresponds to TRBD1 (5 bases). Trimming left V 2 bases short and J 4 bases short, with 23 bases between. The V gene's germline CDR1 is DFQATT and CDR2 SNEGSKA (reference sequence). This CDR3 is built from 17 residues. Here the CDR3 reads CSARNRDRGLKVYGYTF. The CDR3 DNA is TGCAGTGCTAGAAACCGGGACCGCGGACTTAAAGTCTATGGCTACACCTTC.

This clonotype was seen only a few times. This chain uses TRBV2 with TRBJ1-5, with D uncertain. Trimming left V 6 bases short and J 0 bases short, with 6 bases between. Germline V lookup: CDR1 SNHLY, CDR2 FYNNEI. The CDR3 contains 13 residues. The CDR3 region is CASRESSNQPQHF. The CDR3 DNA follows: TGTGCCAGCAGGGAGAGTAGCAATCAGCCCCAGCATTTT.

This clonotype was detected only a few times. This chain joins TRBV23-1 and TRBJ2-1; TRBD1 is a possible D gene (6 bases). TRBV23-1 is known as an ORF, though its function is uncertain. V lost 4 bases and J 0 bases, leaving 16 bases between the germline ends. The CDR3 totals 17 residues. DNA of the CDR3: TGCGCCAGCAGTCCGATTGATCAGGGGACCTCCTACAATGAGCAGTTCTTC. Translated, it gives CASSPIDQGTSYNEQFF.